This TCR beta chain was profiled in a study of OX40 agonist ivuxolimab in advanced cancers. As for the study in general: Patients received the agonistic anti-OX40 (CD134) antibody ivuxolimab.

Repertoires were generated with immunoSEQ multiplex PCR, while TCRdb's copy carries only in-frame clones and drops some. The sample lists 7,000 to 9,500 clones; approximately 71% were seen once. Trimming left V 4 bases short and J 8 bases short, with 6 bases between. This CDR3 comprises 12 residues. Germline CDR1 SEHNR, CDR2 FQNEAQ (reference sequence). Study conclusions and caveats: Still undetermined is the antigen specificity of the expanded peripheral T cells.

About this clone itself: Its specificity is not known.

The genes are TRBV7-9 and TRBJ1-6; D not resolved. This receptor was obtained from an adult with an advanced solid tumor such as melanoma, head and neck, liver or kidney cancer. The sample consisted of CD4+ or CD8+ T cells sorted from blood, taken in a trial of the OX40 agonist ivuxolimab. CDR3 DNA: TGTGCCAGCAGCTCCTGGGATTCACCCCTCCACTTT. Protein product: CASSSWDSPLHF.